The 20 T cell receptor beta chains listed next were all sequenced from one sample in a study of cytomegalovirus exposure and HLA in healthy donors. Use of 60 Vbeta and 13 Jbeta primers characterized the PCR. Assay: immunoSEQ multiplex PCR; the TCRdb copy retains only in-frame clones and omits some. This sample has roughly 140,000 clones, with over 60% found just once. Sequencing was performed on PBMCs. These receptors originate from a woman aged 25 to 45 in good health and CMV-seropositive.

This chain links TRBV15 with TRBJ2-6, with D possibly TRBD1 on 5 matching bases. The V gene lost 5 bases and the J gene lost 2 bases, with 10 bases spanning the gap. Germline CDR1 is LNHNV and CDR2 is YYDKDF (reference sequence). The CDR3 is made up of 15 amino acids. The CDR3 bases are TGTGCCACCAGCCTAAAAGGGGCTGGGGCCAACGTCCTGACTTTC. It is translated as CATSLKGAGANVLTF.

The chain uses TRBV29-1 and TRBJ2-1, with D perhaps TRBD2 (6 bases). Germline V gene sequence: CDR1 SQVTM, CDR2 ANQGSEA. V was trimmed by 5 bases and J by 0 bases, leaving 14 bases between them. This CDR3 region has 15 residues. This CDR3 is CSVSGLPRSYNEQFF. DNA of the CDR3: TGCAGCGTTTCAGGACTACCCCGCTCCTACAATGAGCAGTTCTTC.

With respect to this clone: The same CDR3 also results from other DNA sequences found in this sample. This chain uses TRBV11-3 with TRBJ1-1; maybe TRBD1 (5 bases). Trimming removed 0 bases at V and 2 bases at J, with 7 bases between. The germline CDR1 and CDR2 sequences are SGHNT and YENEEA. The CDR3 consists of 14 residues. This CDR3 is CASSLERGNTEAFF. CDR3 DNA: TGTGCCAGCAGCTTAGAAAGGGGTAACACTGAAGCTTTCTTT. Based on the CDR3 plus reference TRBV11-3 and TRBJ1-1, the full variable domain is EAGVVQSPRYKIIEKKQPVAFWCNPISGHNTLYWYLQNLGQGPELLIRYENEEAVDDSQLPKDRFSAERLKGVDSTLKIQPAELGDSAVYLCASSLERGNTEAFFGQGTRLTVV.

The chain recombines TRBV5-1 with TRBJ1-1; a possible D gene is TRBD1 (6 bases). Germline V gene lookup returns CDR1 SGHRS and CDR2 YFSETQ. The CDR3 has 14 residues. V gave up 6 bases and J gave up 2 bases, with 14 bases separating them. CDR3 sequence reads: CASTLIGGNTEAFF. The CDR3 region has the DNA TGCGCCAGCACCCTAATAGGGGGTAACACTGAAGCTTTCTTT.

The CDR3 reads CASSQGGGTPEGFF. In DNA, the CDR3 is TGTGCCAGCAGCCAAGGTGGCGGAACCCCTGAGGGGTTCTTC. V and J are TRBV4-2 and TRBJ2-1; possible D gene TRBD2, 5 bases. Germline CDR1 LGHNA, CDR2 YNFKEQ. V lost 1 base to trimming and J lost 15 bases, with 19 bases between them. The CDR3 loop spans 14 amino acids.

The V and J genes are TRBV5-1 and TRBJ2-5; 9 nucleotides line up with TRBD2. This CDR3 has 18 residues. V was pared by 3 bases and J by 5 bases, with 17 bases of the junction left unmatched. Germline V CDR1 and CDR2: SGHRS, YFSETQ. CDR3 sequence: CASSSPPAGGRTWETQYF. The CDR3 DNA is TGCGCCAGCAGCTCCCCCCCGGCGGGGGGGCGGACATGGGAGACCCAGTACTTC. Using reference TRBV5-1 and TRBJ2-5 for the parts outside the CDR3, the full variable domain is KAGVTQTPRYLIKTRGQQVTLSCSPISGHRSVSWYQQTPGQGLQFLFEYFSETQRNKGNFPGRFSGRQFSNSRSEMNVSTLELGDSALYLCASSSPPAGGRTWETQYFGPGTRLLVL.

The chain uses TRBV7-9 and TRBJ1-3; D gene uncertain. Germline values: CDR1 SEHNR, CDR2 FQNEAQ (reference sequence). The CDR3 contains 15 residues. V was trimmed by 5 bases and J by 4 bases, leaving 15 bases between them. The CDR3 loop reads CASSQTRRSGNTIYF. The DNA for the CDR3 is TGTGCCAGCAGCCAAACTCGCAGGTCAGGAAACACCATATATTTT.

The chain is built from TRBV4-2 and TRBJ2-7, with D possibly matching TRBD1 (5 bases). Per germline, CDR1 LGHNA and CDR2 YNFKEQ. The CDR3 sequence is 14 residues long. The V end was cut by 0 bases, the J end by 0 bases, with 6 bases between. This chain's CDR3 is CASSQDDSSYEQYF. The CDR3 coding sequence is TGTGCCAGCAGCCAAGATGACAGCTCCTACGAGCAGTACTTC.

The J gene is TRBJ2-5, the V gene TRBV5-4; TRBD2 matches at 15 bases. The V and J ends lost 4 bases and 3 bases, in that order; junction bases with no gene match: 10. The CDR3 has 18 amino acids. Germline V CDR1 and CDR2: SGHNT, YYREEE (reference sequence). The CDR3 DNA sequence: TGTGCCAGCAGCCTGGGACTAGCGGGAGGAGGCTTGGAAGAGACCCAGTACTTC. Translated, it gives CASSLGLAGGGLEETQYF.

The CDR3, as DNA: TGTGCCAGCAGCTGTTCCTTACTCAGGGGAGGGTTCTTAGAGCCTGAAGCTTTCTTT. Translating it yields CASSCSLLRGGFLEPEAFF. The gene calls are TRBV7-3 and TRBJ1-1; a weak D match, TRBD1 (6 bases). Germline assignment: CDR1 SGHTA and CDR2 FQGTGA. Trimming pared 4 bases from V and 6 bases from J, leaving 30 bases between. The CDR3 spans 19 residues.

The V and J genes are TRBV5-4 and TRBJ1-4; a weak D match, TRBD1 (5 bases). The CDR3 covers 14 residues. V lost 0 bases to trimming and J lost 6 bases, with 9 bases between them. Germline V lookup: CDR1 SGHNT, CDR2 YYREEE (reference sequence). For the CDR3, the DNA is TGTGCCAGCAGCTTGGAAGGGGCCGATGAAAAACTGTTTTTT. Encoded protein: CASSLEGADEKLFF.

V usage is TRBV5-4 and J usage is TRBJ1-2; no reliable D call. Per germline, CDR1 SGHNT and CDR2 YYREEE (reference sequence). The CDR3 is 13 residues long. Trimming cost V 5 bases and J 5 bases, with 13 bases left between them. The CDR3 DNA reads TGTGCCAGCAGGATTCAGACCGGGTATGGCTACACCTTC. Protein sequence: CASRIQTGYGYTF. Full variable domain (rest looked up from reference TRBV5-4 and TRBJ1-2): ETGVTQSPTHLIKTRGQQVTLRCSSQSGHNTVSWYQQALGQGPQFIFQYYREEENGRGNFPPRFSGLQFPNYSSELNVNALELDDSALYLCASRIQTGYGYTFGSGTRLTVV.

V gene TRBV5-1 combines with J gene TRBJ2-7; 9 nucleotides match TRBD1. CDR1 is SGHRS and CDR2 is YFSETQ in the germline V gene. The CDR3 runs 14 residues. Trimming cost V 4 bases and J 2 bases; bases outside gene matches: 4. CDR3 amino acids: CASSADRGAYEQYF. The CDR3 region has the DNA TGCGCCAGCAGCGCGGACAGGGGAGCCTACGAGCAGTACTTC.

In regard to this clone: Other nucleotide sequences from this sample produce the same CDR3. The CDR3, as DNA: TGCGCCAGCAGCCAAGAAAGAGATCAGCCCCAGCATTTT. Translating it yields CASSQERDQPQHF. This chain uses TRBV4-1 with TRBJ1-5, with D unclear. This CDR3 is built from 13 residues. Trimming took off 0 bases at V and 5 bases at J, with 5 bases between the two ends. Germline assignment: CDR1 MGHRA and CDR2 YSYEKL.

The genes are TRBV11-1 and TRBJ2-5, with D possibly TRBD2 on 5 matching bases. Germline lookup yields CDR1 SGHAT and CDR2 FQDESV (reference sequence). V was cut by 6 bases and J by 5 bases, with 16 bases left in between. The CDR3 has 14 residues. The CDR3 sequence is CASSRESGYETQYF. CDR3 in DNA: TGTGCCAGCAGTCGAGAGTCGGGGTATGAGACCCAGTACTTC.

This sequence joins TRBV7-6 and TRBJ2-5; 11 bases map to TRBD2. The V and J ends lost 0 bases and 1 base, in that order; junction bases with no gene match: 1. The length of the CDR3 is 16 residues. Germline CDR1 reads SGHVS; CDR2 reads FNYEAQ. CDR3 nucleotides: TGTGCCAGCAGCTTAGCTACTAGCGGGGGCCAAGAGACCCAGTACTTC. Amino acid sequence: CASSLATSGGQETQYF.

This CDR3 reads CASSLDRGREQYF. CDR3 bases: TGTGCCAGCAGCTTAGACAGGGGGCGCGAGCAGTACTTC. V gene TRBV7-2 combines with J gene TRBJ2-7; 9 positions match TRBD1. CDR3 size: 13 residues. CDR1 is SGHTA and CDR2 is FQGNSA in the germline V gene. The junction had 1 base not matched to a gene; V was cut back by 1 base and J by 6 bases. Variable domain in full (rest from reference TRBV7-2 and TRBJ2-7): GAGVSQSPSNKVTEKGKDVELRCDPISGHTALYWYRQSLGQGLEFLIYFQGNSAPDKSGLPSDRFSAERTGGSVSTLTIQRTQQEDSAVYLCASSLDRGREQYFGPGTRLTVT.

V gene TRBV5-6 combines with J gene TRBJ2-7, with 9 bases lining up with TRBD1. J gave up 6 bases and V 2 bases, and 6 bases lay outside the gene matches. The CDR3 is 14 residues long. The germline V gene has CDR1 SGHDT and CDR2 YYEEEE. The CDR3, as DNA: TGTGCCAGCAGCTTAGGACAGGGGTTAGGCGAGCAGTACTTC. Residues: CASSLGQGLGEQYF.

This clone was seen only a few times. The chain joins TRBV13 to TRBJ1-4; 7 bases align to TRBD1. Germline-derived CDR1 and CDR2 are PRHDT and FYEKMQ (reference sequence). V lost 3 bases to trimming and J lost 4 bases; unmatched junction nucleotides: 5. The CDR3 totals 15 residues. The CDR3 coding sequence is TGTGCCAGCAGCTTTGGTCCAGGGGGTAATGAAAAACTGTTTTTT. Translating gives CASSFGPGGNEKLFF.

This clone turned up a few times. This sequence joins TRBV11-3 and TRBJ1-4, with 8 bases matching TRBD1. Losses at the gene ends were 2 bases for V and 13 bases for J; bases not matched to a gene: 6. The germline V gene encodes CDR1 SGHNT and CDR2 YENEEA. The CDR3 covers 13 residues. CDR3 amino acids: CASSLWQGAGLFF. The CDR3 bases are TGTGCCAGCAGCTTATGGCAGGGGGCAGGACTGTTTTTT.